A selection of T cell receptor beta chains follows, all from one sample in a study of early stage breast cancer tumors. Profiling relied on immunoSEQ multiplex PCR, and the TCRdb table lists in-frame clones only, not all of them. Of fewer than 70,000 clones in the sample, less than 90% were seen once. Sequenced material: blood. All receptors derive from a person aged 35 to 50 with breast cancer. The CDR3 runs from the conserved cysteine through the conserved F or W. Each record gives: CDR3 protein, V gene, D gene. The D gene is left open where the match is weak.

cdr3_aa: CASRKGLAGGPGGELFF
v_call: TRBV2
d_call: TRBD2

cdr3_aa: CASSVNGISYNEQFF
v_call: TRBV9
d_call: NA

cdr3_aa: CAISVDRDHEQYF
v_call: TRBV10-3
d_call: TRBD1

cdr3_aa: CASSPSDPTDPTGELFF
v_call: TRBV27
d_call: NA

cdr3_aa: CASSQDGGGSKNIQYF
v_call: TRBV4-1
d_call: TRBD2

cdr3_aa: CASSLAGVGETQYF
v_call: TRBV7-3
d_call: NA

cdr3_aa: CASSTRTGHQPQHF
v_call: TRBV6-5
d_call: TRBD1

cdr3_aa: CASSRTDSNQPQHF
v_call: TRBV18
d_call: NA

cdr3_aa: CASSSELGSYEQYF
v_call: TRBV5-4
d_call: NA

cdr3_aa: CASSLRQGGDTQYF
v_call: TRBV28
d_call: TRBD1

cdr3_aa: CASSGWTGPDTQYF
v_call: TRBV9
d_call: TRBD1

cdr3_aa: CAISERDMNTEAFF
v_call: TRBV10-3
d_call: NA

cdr3_aa: CASSSPGTGELETQYF
v_call: TRBV28
d_call: TRBD1

cdr3_aa: CASKPEGRETQYF
v_call: TRBV6-5
d_call: NA

cdr3_aa: CAISGYSGNTIYF
v_call: TRBV10-3
d_call: NA

cdr3_aa: CASSLNTEAFF
v_call: TRBV7-8
d_call: NA

cdr3_aa: CASSAQGGSQETQYF
v_call: TRBV9
d_call: NA

cdr3_aa: CASSPPSGTSTDTQYF
v_call: TRBV5-1
d_call: TRBD2

cdr3_aa: CASLSGWTYEQYF
v_call: TRBV25-1
d_call: TRBD2

cdr3_aa: CASSFGQGGHEQYF
v_call: TRBV7-9
d_call: TRBD1

cdr3_aa: CASSPRSGRDQETQYF
v_call: TRBV7-3
d_call: TRBD2

cdr3_aa: CASSDLTGGTTEAFF
v_call: TRBV6-4
d_call: TRBD1

cdr3_aa: CASRRQQGQYEQYF
v_call: TRBV27
d_call: NA

cdr3_aa: CASSGGRVNEQYF
v_call: TRBV11-2
d_call: TRBD2

cdr3_aa: CASSADWGGGNEQFF
v_call: TRBV7-9
d_call: NA

cdr3_aa: CASSLSATYEQYF
v_call: TRBV7-6
d_call: NA

cdr3_aa: CASSEARTVKETQYF
v_call: TRBV25-1
d_call: NA

cdr3_aa: CASSVEGYNEQFF
v_call: TRBV9
d_call: NA

cdr3_aa: CASSSQRTSGRALDTGELFF
v_call: TRBV11-3
d_call: TRBD2

cdr3_aa: CATSRANQPQHF
v_call: TRBV15
d_call: NA

cdr3_aa: CASSLGPPQSGRSRDTQYF
v_call: TRBV7-9
d_call: TRBD2

cdr3_aa: CASSPKRYKGAQPQHF
v_call: TRBV21-1
d_call: NA

cdr3_aa: CASTLGQVLSGANVLTF
v_call: TRBV5-5
d_call: TRBD1

cdr3_aa: CASSLGLHYNEQFF
v_call: TRBV5-8
d_call: NA

cdr3_aa: CSVAPGTGKEQFF
v_call: TRBV29-1
d_call: TRBD1

cdr3_aa: CASSHARDGNNQPQHF
v_call: TRBV4-1
d_call: NA

cdr3_aa: CASSITSGERHQPQHF
v_call: TRBV19
d_call: NA

cdr3_aa: CASSPGGWDTEAFF
v_call: TRBV9
d_call: TRBD1

cdr3_aa: CSVIYRGGRTYEQYF
v_call: TRBV29-1
d_call: TRBD2

cdr3_aa: CATRQDPYQPQHF
v_call: TRBV19
d_call: NA

cdr3_aa: CASSLGWAGESSYEQYF
v_call: TRBV28
d_call: NA

cdr3_aa: CASRDEKTGGSYEQYF
v_call: TRBV12-2
d_call: NA

cdr3_aa: CASSRILGQGTNYGYTF
v_call: TRBV11-2
d_call: TRBD1

cdr3_aa: CASSSTGQGILETQYF
v_call: TRBV28
d_call: TRBD1

cdr3_aa: CASSLGGGSYNEQFF
v_call: TRBV7-8
d_call: TRBD2

cdr3_aa: CASSRGTGGESTEAFF
v_call: TRBV5-1
d_call: TRBD1